The 4 T cell receptor beta chains below all came from one sample that was sequenced in a study of blood T cell repertoires in COVID-19. Generated by immunoSEQ multiplex PCR, the TCRdb table keeps only in-frame clones and is missing some. Counted here are 250,000 to 300,000 clones, around nine tenths occurring once; the ten biggest clones make up around 0.91%. The specimen sequenced was peripheral blood. Receptors originate from a woman between 40 and 50 years old who had recovered from COVID-19.

The V and J genes are TRBV14 and TRBJ2-1; a possible D gene is TRBD2 (6 bases). The CDR3 has 16 residues. Deletions cut 3 bases from V and 12 bases from J, with 24 bases between. Germline CDR1 SGHDN, CDR2 FVKESK. This CDR3 is CASSHRPGVGISAQFF. The DNA for the CDR3 is TGTGCCAGCAGCCACCGGCCGGGGGTGGGGATCAGTGCGCAGTTCTTC.

This clone appeared once. The chain carries TRBV12-3 or TRBV12-4 and TRBJ1-5, with D perhaps TRBD1 (6 bases). This CDR3 comprises 13 residues. V was trimmed by 4 bases and J by 4 bases, leaving 8 bases between them. As DNA, the CDR3 is TGTGCCAGCAGTTGGGGGCCAAATCAGCCCCAGCATTTT. This sequence encodes CASSWGPNQPQHF.

The chain employs TRBV7-9 and TRBJ2-1, with a possible D match to TRBD2 (5 bases). This CDR3 has 11 amino acids. CDR1 and CDR2 (germline): SEHNR, FQNEAQ (reference sequence). The V gene lost 5 bases and the J gene lost 10 bases, with 9 bases spanning the gap. CDR3 DNA: TGTGCCAGCAGCCCCCGGGAAGAGCAGTTCTTC. Protein sequence: CASSPREEQFF.

The table lists this clone with a few counts. The conserved phenylalanine or tryptophan normally closing the CDR3 is absent here, so this likely arose from a read error. The DNA is omitted, as the CDR3 cannot be located on it reliably, and the CDR3 follows TCRdb's listing. The V and J genes are TRBV3-1 (or the pseudogene TRBV3-2) and TRBJ1-4; the listed D gene, TRBD1, was not tested against the DNA. Germline loops: CDR1 LGHDT, CDR2 YNNKEL (reference sequence). The CDR3 numbers 12 amino acids, ends counted. CDR3 protein: CASSDAGTGLIM.